Below, one TCR beta chain is given with its context. Its antigen remains unidentified. The data belong to a study of cytomegalovirus exposure and HLA in healthy donors. Study findings and constraints: The classifier reportedly diagnosed cytomegalovirus status with high specificity and sensitivity. It was found in a later analysis that first-cohort TCR clusters tended to co-occur in the approximately 120 validation repertoires.

V dropped 2 bases and J dropped 5; count of bases not matched to a gene: 6. Germline V gives CDR1 MDHEN, CDR2 SYDVKM. The CDR3 covers 15 residues. Produced via immunoSEQ multiplex PCR; TCRdb's table is partial and in-frame only. The repertoire has 260,000 or so clones, roughly 90% of them found once; the top ten carry about 0.85%. This TCR was recovered from a woman younger than 35 in good health and CMV-seronegative. The rearrangement uses TRBV28 and TRBJ2-5; 9 positions agree with TRBD2. The sequenced sample was PBMCs. The CDR3 spells CASSLKGTSRETQYF. The CDR3, as DNA: TGTGCCAGCAGTTTAAAGGGGACTAGCAGGGAGACCCAGTACTTC.